The rows below give T cell receptor beta chains drawn from one sample of a study of cytomegalovirus exposure and HLA in healthy donors. Method: immunoSEQ multiplex PCR; TCRdb's copy keeps in-frame clones and lacks some. The top ten clones hold about 6% of a sample with about 120,000 clones, approximately 88% of them seen once. The sample comprised PBMCs. Receptor source: a young woman in good health and CMV-seropositive. Both conserved end residues are part of each CDR3. A D gene is named only where the DNA matches it firmly. Clone size appears in some rows only: once, few, many, or a class for an expanded clone.

v_gene: TRBV4-1
abundance: -
d_gene: -
j_gene: TRBJ1-1
CDR3aa: CASSQDQGGTEAFF
CDR3nt: TGCGCCAGCAGCCAAGATCAGGGAGGCACTGAAGCTTTCTTT

v_gene: TRBV6-1
abundance: -
d_gene: -
j_gene: TRBJ1-2
CDR3aa: CASSQAYYGYTF
CDR3nt: TGTGCCAGCAGTCAGGCTTACTATGGCTACACCTTC

v_gene: TRBV9
abundance: -
d_gene: TRBD2
j_gene: TRBJ2-7
CDR3aa: CASSVGAGLAGGPESGQYF
CDR3nt: TGTGCCAGCAGCGTAGGAGCAGGACTAGCGGGGGGACCCGAATCGGGGCAGTACTTC

v_gene: TRBV5-1
abundance: -
d_gene: -
j_gene: TRBJ2-7
CDR3aa: CASSLDGQRTYEQYF
CDR3nt: TGCGCCAGCAGCTTGGACGGACAGCGAACCTACGAGCAGTACTTC

v_gene: TRBV25-1
abundance: -
d_gene: -
j_gene: TRBJ1-1
CDR3aa: CASSETSEGDTEAFF
CDR3nt: TGTGCCAGCAGTGAAACAAGCGAGGGGGACACTGAAGCTTTCTTT

v_gene: TRBV29-1
abundance: -
d_gene: TRBD1
j_gene: TRBJ2-7
CDR3aa: CSVGQGFEQYF
CDR3nt: TGCAGCGTCGGACAGGGGTTCGAGCAGTACTTC

v_gene: TRBV6-1
abundance: -
d_gene: -
j_gene: TRBJ1-5
CDR3aa: CASNINSNQPQHF
CDR3nt: TGTGCCAGCAATATAAATAGCAATCAGCCCCAGCATTTT

v_gene: TRBV9
abundance: -
d_gene: -
j_gene: TRBJ1-2
CDR3aa: CASTRALEGGYTF
CDR3nt: TGTGCCAGCACGCGGGCCTTGGAGGGTGGCTACACCTTC

v_gene: TRBV19
abundance: -
d_gene: -
j_gene: TRBJ2-3
CDR3aa: CASSFRQEDTQYF
CDR3nt: TGTGCCAGTAGTTTTAGACAGGAAGATACGCAGTATTTT

v_gene: TRBV15
abundance: -
d_gene: TRBD2
j_gene: TRBJ2-4
CDR3aa: CATSRSFSGDSPLQYF
CDR3nt: TGTGCCACCAGCAGATCCTTTAGCGGGGACTCGCCACTTCAGTACTTC

v_gene: TRBV7-6
abundance: -
d_gene: -
j_gene: TRBJ1-1
CDR3aa: CASSLGTAWNTEAFF
CDR3nt: TGTGCCAGCAGCTTAGGGACAGCGTGGAACACTGAAGCTTTCTTT

v_gene: TRBV20-1
abundance: -
d_gene: TRBD1
j_gene: TRBJ2-1
CDR3aa: CSARVDRVTFF
CDR3nt: TGCAGTGCTAGAGTCGACAGGGTTACGTTCTTC

v_gene: TRBV9
abundance: -
d_gene: -
j_gene: TRBJ2-1
CDR3aa: CASSVRLGPPGNEQFF
CDR3nt: TGTGCCAGCAGCGTACGGCTGGGGCCCCCCGGGAATGAGCAGTTCTTC

v_gene: TRBV7-3
abundance: -
d_gene: TRBD2
j_gene: TRBJ2-5
CDR3aa: CASSPSTSLGETQYF
CDR3nt: TGTGCCAGCAGCCCCTCGACTAGCTTGGGGGAGACCCAGTACTTC

v_gene: TRBV6-1
abundance: -
d_gene: -
j_gene: TRBJ1-1
CDR3aa: CASSPLSTEAFF
CDR3nt: TGTGCCAGCAGTCCCCTCTCCACTGAAGCTTTCTTT

v_gene: TRBV5-1
abundance: -
d_gene: TRBD1
j_gene: TRBJ1-2
CDR3aa: CASSHRGNDYGYTF
CDR3nt: TGCGCCAGCAGCCACAGGGGGAATGACTATGGCTACACCTTC

v_gene: TRBV27
abundance: -
d_gene: -
j_gene: TRBJ1-1
CDR3aa: CASSLSWGSTEAFF
CDR3nt: TGTGCCAGCAGTTTATCGTGGGGCAGCACTGAAGCTTTCTTT

v_gene: TRBV11-2
abundance: -
d_gene: TRBD2
j_gene: TRBJ2-5
CDR3aa: CASSLGTSKETQYF
CDR3nt: TGTGCCAGCAGCCTGGGGACTAGTAAAGAGACCCAGTACTTC

v_gene: TRBV11-2
abundance: -
d_gene: TRBD1
j_gene: TRBJ2-5
CDR3aa: CASSQDRVKTQYF
CDR3nt: TGTGCCAGCAGTCAGGACAGGGTGAAGACCCAGTACTTC

v_gene: TRBV30
abundance: -
d_gene: TRBD1
j_gene: TRBJ2-7
CDR3aa: CAWRATGQQKVGEQYF
CDR3nt: TGTGCCTGGAGGGCAACGGGACAGCAAAAAGTGGGGGAGCAGTACTTC

v_gene: TRBV28
abundance: -
d_gene: TRBD2
j_gene: TRBJ2-3
CDR3aa: CASSFERGVDTQYF
CDR3nt: TGTGCCAGCAGTTTCGAGCGGGGGGTGGATACGCAGTATTTT

v_gene: TRBV5-6
abundance: -
d_gene: -
j_gene: TRBJ2-7
CDR3aa: CATASTGSSYEQYF
CDR3nt: TGTGCCACCGCGTCAACAGGGAGCTCCTACGAGCAGTACTTC

v_gene: TRBV4-2
abundance: -
d_gene: TRBD1
j_gene: TRBJ1-2
CDR3aa: CASSQGWVRGANYGYTF
CDR3nt: TGTGCCAGCAGCCAGGGGTGGGTCAGGGGGGCTAACTATGGCTACACCTTC

v_gene: TRBV13
abundance: -
d_gene: -
j_gene: TRBJ1-1
CDR3aa: CASSPLGGAEAFF
CDR3nt: TGTGCCAGCAGCCCCCTAGGGGGGGCTGAAGCTTTCTTT

v_gene: TRBV5-1
abundance: few
d_gene: -
j_gene: TRBJ2-5
CDR3aa: CASRLSSETQYF
CDR3nt: TGCGCCAGCAGGTTATCCTCGGAGACCCAGTACTTC

v_gene: TRBV13
abundance: -
d_gene: -
j_gene: TRBJ1-3
CDR3aa: CASSLGGISGNTIYF
CDR3nt: TGTGCCAGCAGCTTAGGGGGCATAAGTGGAAACACCATATATTTT

v_gene: TRBV27
abundance: -
d_gene: -
j_gene: TRBJ2-3
CDR3aa: CASSLGVNPIDTQYF
CDR3nt: TGTGCCAGCAGTCTCGGGGTAAATCCAATAGATACGCAGTATTTT

v_gene: TRBV4-3
abundance: once
d_gene: -
j_gene: TRBJ2-3
CDR3aa: CASSQEFDGKDTQYF
CDR3nt: TGCGCCAGCAGCCAAGAGTTCGACGGGAAGGATACGCAGTATTTT

v_gene: TRBV7-9
abundance: -
d_gene: -
j_gene: TRBJ2-6
CDR3aa: CASSSKEVLTF
CDR3nt: TGTGCCAGCAGCTCTAAAGAGGTCCTGACTTTC

v_gene: TRBV6-6
abundance: -
d_gene: -
j_gene: TRBJ2-5
CDR3aa: CASSYDKETQYF
CDR3nt: TGTGCCAGCAGTTACGACAAAGAGACCCAGTACTTC

v_gene: TRBV7-9
abundance: -
d_gene: -
j_gene: TRBJ2-7
CDR3aa: CASGPPQHYYEQYF
CDR3nt: TGTGCCAGCGGCCCTCCACAGCATTATTACGAGCAGTACTTC

v_gene: TRBV5-1
abundance: -
d_gene: -
j_gene: TRBJ1-2
CDR3aa: CASSLVQGEGYGYTF
CDR3nt: TGCGCCAGCAGCTTGGTACAGGGAGAGGGGTATGGCTACACCTTC

v_gene: TRBV6-1
abundance: -
d_gene: -
j_gene: TRBJ1-1
CDR3aa: CASIMAGNTEAFF
CDR3nt: TGTGCCAGCATCATGGCAGGGAACACTGAAGCTTTCTTT

v_gene: TRBV11-3
abundance: -
d_gene: TRBD1
j_gene: TRBJ2-7
CDR3aa: CASSSMQGAGIEQYF
CDR3nt: TGTGCCAGCAGCTCCATGCAGGGGGCAGGTATCGAGCAGTACTTC

v_gene: TRBV5-4
abundance: -
d_gene: TRBD2
j_gene: TRBJ2-1
CDR3aa: CASSVVAKTSGGSSYNEQFF
CDR3nt: TGTGCCAGCAGCGTTGTTGCTAAGACTAGCGGGGGGAGCTCCTACAATGAGCAGTTCTTC